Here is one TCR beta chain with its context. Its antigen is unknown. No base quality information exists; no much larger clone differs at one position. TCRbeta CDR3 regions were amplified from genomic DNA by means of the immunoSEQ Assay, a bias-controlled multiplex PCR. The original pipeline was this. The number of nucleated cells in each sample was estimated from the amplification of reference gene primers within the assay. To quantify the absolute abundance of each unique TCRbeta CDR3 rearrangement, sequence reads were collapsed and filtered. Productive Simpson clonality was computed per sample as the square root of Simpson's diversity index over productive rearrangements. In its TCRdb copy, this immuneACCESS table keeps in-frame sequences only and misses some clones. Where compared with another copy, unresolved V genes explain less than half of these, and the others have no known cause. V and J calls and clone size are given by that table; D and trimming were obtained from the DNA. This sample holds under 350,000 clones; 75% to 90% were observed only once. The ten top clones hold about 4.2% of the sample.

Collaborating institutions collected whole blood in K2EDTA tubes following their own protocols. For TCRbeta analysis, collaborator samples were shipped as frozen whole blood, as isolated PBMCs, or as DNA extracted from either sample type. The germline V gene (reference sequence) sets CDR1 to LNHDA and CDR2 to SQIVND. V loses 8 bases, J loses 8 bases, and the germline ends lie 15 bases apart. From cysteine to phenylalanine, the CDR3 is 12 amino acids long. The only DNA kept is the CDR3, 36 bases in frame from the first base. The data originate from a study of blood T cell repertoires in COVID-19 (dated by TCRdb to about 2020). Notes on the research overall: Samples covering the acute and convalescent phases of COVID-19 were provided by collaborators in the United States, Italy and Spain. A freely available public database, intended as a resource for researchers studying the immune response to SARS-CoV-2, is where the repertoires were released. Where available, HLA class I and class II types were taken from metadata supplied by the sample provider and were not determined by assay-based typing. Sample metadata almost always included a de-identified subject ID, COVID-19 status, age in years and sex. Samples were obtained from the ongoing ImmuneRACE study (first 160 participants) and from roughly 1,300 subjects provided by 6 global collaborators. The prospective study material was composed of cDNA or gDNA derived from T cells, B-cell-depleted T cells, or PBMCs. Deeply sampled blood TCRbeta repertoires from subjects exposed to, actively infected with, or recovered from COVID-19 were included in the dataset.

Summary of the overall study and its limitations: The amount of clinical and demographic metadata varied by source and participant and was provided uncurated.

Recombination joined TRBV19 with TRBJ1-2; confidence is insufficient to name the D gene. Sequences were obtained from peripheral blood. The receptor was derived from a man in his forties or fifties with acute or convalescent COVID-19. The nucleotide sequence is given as TGTGCCAGTTCGGAAGGCGGTAGAGGCTACACCTTC. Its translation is CASSEGGRGYTF.